The entry that follows covers one T cell receptor (beta chain) sequence. Its antigen is not yet known. No base-level quality is on record; no much larger clone is a single base apart. The data were obtained in a study of OX40 agonist ivuxolimab in advanced cancers. Study-level background: Ivuxolimab, which targeted the costimulatory receptor OX40 (CD134), was an agonistic, fully human IgG2 monoclonal antibody. Intravenous ivuxolimab was administered to patients every 2 weeks at six dose levels: 0.01, 0.1, 0.3, 1.5, 3 and 10 mg/kg. Of the approximately 50 dose-escalation patients, hepatocellular carcinoma was present in roughly 19, melanoma in roughly 15, renal cell carcinoma in 9 and head and neck cancer in 9. In the dose-escalation cohort, roughly four fifths of patients were male, and the mean age was roughly 60 years, with a range of 23 to 79. Prior anti-PD-1, anti-PD-L1 or anti-CTLA-4 therapy was permitted, and 30% to 50% of dose-escalation patients had received checkpoint inhibitors. Partial responses occurred in three dose-escalation patients, of whom one had hepatocellular carcinoma and two had cutaneous melanoma. The purpose of peripheral TCRbeta sequencing was to test whether ivuxolimab changed TCR sequence diversity and led to clonal T-cell expansion. The paper describes the monotherapy dose-escalation part (N = 52 patients) of the phase I trial of ivuxolimab.

Genomic DNA was isolated from the sorted cells so that the TCRbeta CDR3 region could be sequenced. The immunoSEQ Assay was used to sequence the TCRbeta CDR3 regions. The clones in this table, taken by TCRdb from immuneACCESS, are in-frame only. Not every clone is retained; where verified, under half of the shortfall comes from an unresolved V gene, and the cause of the rest is unknown. This sample lists roughly 35,000 clones; 88% were detected once. Of the sample, roughly 3.9% falls within the top ten clones. Study-level results and caveats: In partial responders in the 0.1-3.0 mg/kg groups, normalized peripheral clonal expansion was found to be among the lowest, especially among CD8+ T cells. At doses from 0.1 to 3.0 mg/kg, clonal expansion was seen in both CD4+ and CD8+ blood T cells between baseline and week 6. Antigen specificity was not determined for the clonally expanded peripheral T cells. After ivuxolimab, more expanded clones were found on average in CD8+ T cells than in CD4+ T cells. Low levels of normalized T-cell clonal expansion were also seen in some nonresponding patients.

Patients with autoimmune disease history or receiving systemic immunosuppression were excluded from the trial. Peripheral blood for TCR sequencing was collected from all dose cohorts at baseline, on cycle 4 day 1, and on cycle 7 day 1. The samples were taken from a phase I, first-in-human, multicenter, open-label dose-escalation trial of ivuxolimab. Adults with locally advanced or metastatic head and neck squamous cell, hepatocellular, melanoma or renal cell carcinoma were enrolled in the trial. Before TCR sequencing, CD4+ and CD8+ T cells were separately sorted from peripheral blood. The clonotype comes from an adult with an advanced solid tumor such as melanoma, head and neck, liver or kidney cancer. This specimen consisted of CD4+ or CD8+ T cells sorted from blood, obtained in a trial of the OX40 agonist ivuxolimab.

DNA sequence: TGTGCCAGCAGTCACCCAGGCAAGAACACTGAAGCTTTCTTT. Its product reads: CASSHPGKNTEAFF. The rearranged chain carries TRBV2 and TRBJ1-1; the D gene assignment is ambiguous. V loses 5 bases of germline sequence and J loses 1 base, and the interval between the two ends is 11 bases. Reading the germline V gene gives CDR1 SNHLY and CDR2 FYNNEI. Measured from the cysteine to the phenylalanine, the CDR3 is 14 residues long. The DNA shown is the 42-base CDR3, in frame from base 1.